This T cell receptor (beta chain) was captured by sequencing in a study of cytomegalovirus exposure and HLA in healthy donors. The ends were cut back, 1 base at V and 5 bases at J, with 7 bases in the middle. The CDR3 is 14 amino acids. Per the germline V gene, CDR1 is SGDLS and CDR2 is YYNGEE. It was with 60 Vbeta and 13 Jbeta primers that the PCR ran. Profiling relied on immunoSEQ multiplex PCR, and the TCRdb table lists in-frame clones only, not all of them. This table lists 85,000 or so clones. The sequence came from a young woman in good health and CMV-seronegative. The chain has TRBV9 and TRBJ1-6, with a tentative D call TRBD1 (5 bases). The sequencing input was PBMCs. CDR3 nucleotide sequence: TGTGCCAGCAGCGTACGACAGAATAATTCACCCCTCCACTTT. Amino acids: CASSVRQNNSPLHF.